Listed below are T cell receptor beta chains from one sample, sequenced in a study of T cell responses to AZD1222 COVID-19 vaccine. The table came from immunoSEQ multiplex PCR; TCRdb's copy has only in-frame clones and leaves some out. The data show some 110,000 clones, approximately 88% seen once. Sequenced material: peripheral blood, taken on day 0 of AZD1222 vaccination. Receptors originate from an adult in good health. The CDR3 runs from the conserved cysteine through the conserved F or W. D genes are given only for firm matches. Size tells how often a clone was seen (once, few, many) or the class of an expanded clone, and some rows leave it out.

>14|TRBJ1-1|TRBD1|TRBV6-5|NA
TGTGCCAGCTTGCTAAGACAGGGAGGCACTGAAGCTTTCTTT
CASLLRQGGTEAFF
>14|TRBJ2-2|TRBD1|TRBV6-5|NA
TGTGCCAGCACCCGGACAGGGTTGGGCGGGGAGCTGTTTTTT
CASTRTGLGGELFF
>18|TRBJ1-6|NA|TRBV28|NA
TGTGCCAGCAGTTCCCGGGGGGTTTCCGGCCCCTATAATTCACCCCTCCACTTT
CASSSRGVSGPYNSPLHF
>13|TRBJ2-7|NA|TRBV15|NA
TGTGCCACCAGCAGAGACAGACCCTACGAGCAGTACTTC
CATSRDRPYEQYF
>15|TRBJ1-3|TRBD1|TRBV27|NA
TGTGCCAGCAGCTCCGGACAGGGGGCTGGAAACACCATATATTTT
CASSSGQGAGNTIYF
>13|TRBJ1-2|NA|TRBV5-6|NA
TGTGCCAGCAGCTTGGTGGAAAACTATGGCTACACCTTC
CASSLVENYGYTF
>18|TRBJ2-3|NA|TRBV5-1|NA
TGCGCCAGCAGCTCCTCAACCCGGGGGGCCTTAGTCTCGGATACGCAGTATTTT
CASSSSTRGALVSDTQYF
>16|TRBJ2-1|TRBD2|TRBV7-6|NA
TGTGCCAGCAGCTTAGGGGCTAGCGGGGGGACCAATGAGCAGTTCTTC
CASSLGASGGTNEQFF
>15|TRBJ2-1|NA|TRBV10-3|NA
TGTGCCATCAGTGAGTCGGGCTCCATGGGCAATGAGCAGTTCTTC
CAISESGSMGNEQFF
>16|TRBJ2-2|NA|TRBV4-2|NA
TGTGCCAGCGGACATTGGGACACGGAACTCGGTGGGGAGCTGTTTTTT
CASGHWDTELGGELFF
>18|TRBJ2-5|TRBD2|TRBV10-2|NA
TGCGCCAGCAGTGAGGGGGTTTTGCGGGGGGGCCGTCGGGAGACCCAGTACTTC
CASSEGVLRGGRRETQYF
>20|TRBJ2-2|TRBD2|TRBV11-3|NA
TGTGCCAGCAGACCAAGCCTCGGACTAGCGGGGATCCGAGGCACCGGGGAGCTGTTTTTT
CASRPSLGLAGIRGTGELFF
>12|TRBJ1-4|NA|TRBV2|few
TGTGCCAGCAGGGCTGACAGAGAAAAACTGTTTTTT
CASRADREKLFF
>15|TRBJ1-2|NA|TRBV19|NA
TGTGCCAGTAGTATAGACCCGGGGGAGAGCTATGGCTACACCTTC
CASSIDPGESYGYTF
>13|TRBJ1-5|NA|TRBV6-2/TRBV6-3|once
TGTGCCAGCAGTTACATGGAGAATCAGCCCCAGCATTTT
CASSYMENQPQHF
>17|TRBJ2-3|TRBD2|TRBV5-1|NA
TGCGCCAGCAGCTCCGGGGGGCTAGCGGGAGTTGGAGATACGCAGTATTTT
CASSSGGLAGVGDTQYF
>15|TRBJ1-3|NA|TRBV6-5|NA
TGTGCCAGCAAAGGATATTCGAGTTCTGGAAACACCATATATTTT
CASKGYSSSGNTIYF